The entry below describes one T cell receptor beta chain. Its antigen is unidentified. The data derive from a study of T-cell memory formation after mild COVID-19. Study results and limitations: Cross-reactive memory apparently joined, as some responding clones appeared in pre-infection memory. Clones that contracted clustered mainly in CM and EM if CD4+ and in EMRA if CD8+.

The J segment lost 0 bases and the V segment lost 1 base, leaving 3 bases of the junction unmatched. The CDR3 consists of 16 residues. Looked up from germline, CDR1 is MDHEN and CDR2 is SYDVKM. Constant-segment primers served in 5'RACE that generated TCR alpha and TCR beta cDNA libraries bearing sample barcodes and UMIs. Each CDR3 protein gets one entry after TCRdb re-called the 5' RACE reads with MiXCR. The repertoire holds approximately 260,000 distinct CDR3 sequences, with approximately 15% as singletons. Sequencing was carried out using PBMCs or a T cell subset sorted from them (not recorded which). The clonotype originates from a man aged 18 to 30 who had mild COVID-19 (a few samples of this study predate the infection). Cell type and time point are not known. V is TRBV28 and J is TRBJ1-1, with 9 bases fitting TRBD1. The CDR3 protein is CASSLYRGLMNTEAFF. The CDR3 region has the DNA TGTGCCAGCAGTTTATACAGGGGGCTGATGAACACTGAAGCTTTCTTT.